The next 25 T cell receptor beta chains were all read from a single sample in a study of shared clonotypes between healthy human individuals. The assay was immunoSEQ multiplex PCR, and TCRdb's table has in-frame clones only and misses some. The data hold under 650,000 clones, with about 96% observed a single time. Sequenced: naive CD4+ T cells sorted from blood. Stated subset: CD45RA+ positively selected. The source of these receptors is a woman aged 25-40 years in good health.

The count of this clone is one. A junction boundary mismatches the germline segment, possibly from a read error. This chain connects TRBV6-5 to TRBJ2-7, with D unclear. Germline lookup yields CDR1 MNHEY and CDR2 SVGAGI. The CDR3 length is 15 residues. The CDR3 reads CVSSYSDGPTYEQYF. The CDR3 DNA follows: TGTGTCAGCAGTTACTCGGACGGTCCAACCTACGAGCAGTACTTC.

The chain combines TRBV19 with TRBJ2-7; TRBD1 agrees at 9 bases. Trimming cost V 7 bases and J 2 bases; bases outside gene matches: 6. CDR3 size: 14 residues. Germline CDR1 LNHDA, CDR2 SQIVND (reference sequence). The CDR3 coding sequence is TGTGCCAGTACCCCGGGACAGGGCACCTACGAGCAGTACTTC. Protein: CASTPGQGTYEQYF. Full variable domain (missing parts from reference TRBV19 and TRBJ2-7): DGGITQSPKYLFRKEGQNVTLSCEQNLNHDAMYWYRQDPGQGLRLIYYSQIVNDFQKGDIAEGYSVSREKKESFPLTVTSAQKNPTAFYLCASTPGQGTYEQYFGPGTRLTVT.

The chain is built from TRBV6-5 and TRBJ2-2; perhaps TRBD1 as D (6 bases). Trimming shortened V by 2 bases and J by 5 bases, and 15 bases separated the two germline ends. Germline values: CDR1 MNHEY, CDR2 SVGAGI. The CDR3 length is 16 residues. The CDR3: CASSYPTGTSTGELFF. The CDR3 region has the DNA TGTGCCAGCAGTTACCCCACAGGGACCTCAACCGGGGAGCTGTTTTTT.

This chain links TRBV7-9 with TRBJ1-1; D might be TRBD1 (5 bases). Germline V lookup: CDR1 SEHNR, CDR2 FQNEAQ (reference sequence). The ends were cut back, 5 bases at V and 3 bases at J, with 7 bases in the middle. The CDR3 has 12 amino acids. The CDR3 DNA is TGTGCCAGCAGCCAGGGAGACACTGAAGCTTTCTTT. It is translated as CASSQGDTEAFF.

V gene TRBV28 combines with J gene TRBJ2-2; TRBD2 matches at 9 bases. Trimming at V came to 3 bases and at J to 5 bases, leaving 7 bases not matched to a gene. The CDR3 sequence is 16 residues long. The germline gives CDR1 MDHEN, CDR2 SYDVKM. The CDR3: CASSFLAGVGTGELFF. The CDR3 DNA reads as TGTGCCAGCAGTTTCTTAGCGGGAGTGGGGACCGGGGAGCTGTTTTTT.

The genes are TRBV11-3 and TRBJ2-7; perhaps TRBD1 as D (5 bases). The V gene lost 5 bases and the J gene lost 5 bases, with 19 bases spanning the gap. Germline CDR1 SGHNT, CDR2 YENEEA. This CDR3 has 15 amino acids. The CDR3 is CASSRGLVRVDEQYF. The CDR3 coding sequence is TGTGCCAGCAGCCGCGGATTAGTCAGGGTCGACGAGCAGTACTTC. Filled out from reference TRBV11-3 and TRBJ2-7, the complete variable domain reads EAGVVQSPRYKIIEKKQPVAFWCNPISGHNTLYWYLQNLGQGPELLIRYENEEAVDDSQLPKDRFSAERLKGVDSTLKIQPAELGDSAVYLCASSRGLVRVDEQYFGPGTRLTVT.

CDR3 protein: CASSLERTGVSGNTIYF. CDR3 sequence (DNA): TGCGCCAGCAGCTTGGAACGGACAGGAGTATCTGGAAACACCATATATTTT. This chain joins TRBV5-1 and TRBJ1-3; 7 bases fit TRBD1. The CDR3 loop spans 17 amino acids. V lost 0 bases, J lost 1 base, and 7 bases stayed unmatched. Germline V lookup: CDR1 SGHRS, CDR2 YFSETQ.

The V call is TRBV19, the J call TRBJ1-2; the D gene is possibly TRBD1 (5 bases). V was pared by 5 bases and J by 3 bases, with 16 bases between. The CDR3 is 15 amino acids. Per germline, CDR1 LNHDA and CDR2 SQIVND (reference sequence). The CDR3, as DNA: TGTGCCAGTAGTCTCAGGGTCCTACATGACTATGGCTACACCTTC. Protein product: CASSLRVLHDYGYTF.

The rearrangement links TRBV19 to TRBJ2-1; D gene uncertain. The CDR3 covers 13 residues. Looked up from germline, CDR1 is LNHDA and CDR2 is SQIVND (reference sequence). The V end was cut by 3 bases, the J end by 6 bases, with 9 bases between. CDR3 in amino acids: CASSMVGSNEQFF. The DNA for the CDR3 is TGTGCCAGTAGTATGGTTGGGTCCAATGAGCAGTTCTTC.

This chain connects TRBV5-4 to TRBJ2-2; 9 bases fit TRBD1. From germline, CDR1 is SGHNT and CDR2 YYREEE (reference sequence). The trim removed 4 bases at V and 5 bases at J, leaving 9 bases unmatched. The CDR3 loop spans 16 amino acids. Here the CDR3 DNA reads TGTGCCAGCAGCATACCGGGACAGGGAACGACCGGGGAGCTGTTTTTT. It translates to CASSIPGQGTTGELFF.

The chain recombines TRBV30 with TRBJ2-5; TRBD2 matches at 11 bases. In germline, CDR1 is GTSNPN, CDR2 SVGIG (reference sequence). There are 16 residues in the CDR3. V lost 3 bases to trimming and J lost 2 bases; unmatched junction nucleotides: 8. As DNA, the CDR3 is TGTGCCTGGAGGGGGACTAGCGGACTGTTGCAAGAGACCCAGTACTTC. Amino acid sequence: CAWRGTSGLLQETQYF.

V and J are TRBV19 and TRBJ2-5; 8 bases are a match to TRBD2. CDR3 length: 14 amino acids. Germline V gene sequence: CDR1 LNHDA, CDR2 SQIVND (reference sequence). V lost 7 bases to trimming and J lost 5 bases; unmatched junction nucleotides: 9. The DNA of the CDR3 is TGTGCCAGTACCCCGACGGGACTAGTGGAGACCCAGTACTTC. The encoded protein is CASTPTGLVETQYF.

The chain is built from TRBV6-1 and TRBJ2-5; possible D gene TRBD2, 5 bases. Gene TRBJ2-7 matches the end of the DNA better, so the J call may be wrong. This CDR3 has 15 residues. The germline gives CDR1 MNHNS, CDR2 SASEGT. Here the CDR3 reads CASSPDSSGFYEQYF. CDR3 bases: TGTGCCAGCAGTCCCGACTCCTCGGGGTTTTACGAGCAGTACTTC.

This clone was counted once. V is TRBV11-3 and J is TRBJ2-7; possibly TRBD1 for D (6 bases). Trimming took off 5 bases at V and 0 bases at J, with 14 bases between the two ends. This CDR3 comprises 15 residues. CDR1 is SGHNT and CDR2 is YENEEA in the germline V gene. CDR3 in DNA: TGTGCCAGCAGCGTCCAGGGGTCGGGCTCCTACGAGCAGTACTTC. The encoded protein is CASSVQGSGSYEQYF.

The chain employs TRBV29-1 and TRBJ2-7; unclear D gene. CDR3 length: 13 residues. Germline V gives CDR1 SQVTM, CDR2 ANQGSEA. Trimming removed 3 bases at V and 5 bases at J, with 14 bases between. DNA of the CDR3: TGCAGCGTTGATGGACCGGCATTTGACGAGCAGTACTTC. Protein product: CSVDGPAFDEQYF.

The chain uses TRBV19 and TRBJ2-7; D uncertain. The CDR3 spans 14 residues. Germline V CDR1 and CDR2: LNHDA, SQIVND (reference sequence). V was clipped by 5 bases and J by 1 base, with 12 bases between them. The CDR3 reads CASSGSSSSYEQYF. The CDR3 region has the DNA TGTGCCAGTAGTGGAAGTTCGTCTTCCTACGAGCAGTACTTC. The whole variable domain, remainder taken from reference TRBV19 and TRBJ2-7, is DGGITQSPKYLFRKEGQNVTLSCEQNLNHDAMYWYRQDPGQGLRLIYYSQIVNDFQKGDIAEGYSVSREKKESFPLTVTSAQKNPTAFYLCASSGSSSSYEQYFGPGTRLTVT.

The CDR3 sequence is CASSPYLRENNEQFF. As DNA, the CDR3 is TGTGCCAGCTCACCCTACTTGCGGGAGAACAATGAGCAGTTCTTC. This chain links TRBV18 with TRBJ2-1; 7 bases align to TRBD2. CDR3 length: 15 residues. The V gene's germline CDR1 is KGHSH and CDR2 LQKENI. V gave up 3 bases and J gave up 5 bases; unmatched junction bases: 7.

The V call is TRBV20-1, the J call TRBJ2-5; D is unresolved. The end of the DNA fits TRBJ2-7 better, so the J call may be wrong. The CDR3 runs to 11 residues. Germline loops: CDR1 DFQATT, CDR2 SNEGSKA (reference sequence). The CDR3 region is CSARDSHEQYF. The DNA for the CDR3 is TGCAGTGCTAGAGATTCCCACGAGCAGTACTTC.

This chain joins TRBV5-1 and TRBJ2-7, with D possibly matching TRBD1 (6 bases). The CDR3 covers 15 residues. Germline V gene sequence: CDR1 SGHRS, CDR2 YFSETQ. V was shortened by 3 bases and J by 4 bases, with 17 bases between the two germline ends. For the CDR3, the DNA is TGCGCCAGCAGCTCCCTACCACAGGGTTCGTACGAGCAGTACTTC. Its translation: CASSSLPQGSYEQYF.

The chain links TRBV18 to TRBJ2-5, with a weak D call TRBD1 (6 bases). There are 17 residues in the CDR3. Looked up from germline, CDR1 is KGHSH and CDR2 is LQKENI. The V end was cut by 6 bases, the J end by 2 bases, with 22 bases between. DNA for the CDR3: TGTGCCAGCTCCCAACGATTTGGGGGCGATTTTCAAGAGACCCAGTACTTC. Residues: CASSQRFGGDFQETQYF.

The CDR3 is CASIKGGDTEAFF. CDR3 coding DNA: TGTGCCAGCATTAAAGGTGGCGACACTGAAGCTTTCTTT. The chain joins TRBV28 to TRBJ1-1; D unresolved. With 7 bases removed from V and 3 bases from J, the gap between germline ends came to 12 bases. Germline loops: CDR1 MDHEN, CDR2 SYDVKM. There are 13 residues in the CDR3.

The J gene is TRBJ2-7, the V gene TRBV11-2, with 10 bases matching TRBD2. J lost 0 bases, V lost 7 bases, and 6 bases had no gene match. CDR1 is SGHAT and CDR2 is FQNNGV in the germline V gene. The CDR3 runs to 15 residues. The CDR3 reads CASTPGLAISYEQYF. CDR3 sequence (DNA): TGTGCCAGCACCCCGGGACTAGCGATCTCCTACGAGCAGTACTTC.

V usage is TRBV6-5 and J usage is TRBJ1-4, with unresolved D. V dropped 6 bases and J dropped 4 bases, with 12 bases sitting between them. In germline, CDR1 is MNHEY, CDR2 SVGAGI. The CDR3 totals 14 residues. This chain's CDR3 is CASSHRAINEKLFF. The CDR3 DNA sequence: TGTGCCAGCAGCCATAGGGCGATTAATGAAAAACTGTTTTTT.

In this sample, this clone turned up a few times. The chain is built from TRBV4-1 and TRBJ1-5; TRBD1 is a possible D gene (5 bases). Per germline, CDR1 MGHRA and CDR2 YSYEKL. V was cut by 1 base and J by 3 bases, with 19 bases left in between. The CDR3 is 18 residues long. As DNA, the CDR3 is TGCGCCAGCAGCCAAGGAGGGGCAGGAGTCACTTCCAATCAGCCCCAGCATTTT. Protein sequence: CASSQGGAGVTSNQPQHF.

The chain couples TRBV28 to TRBJ2-7, with TRBD1 identical over 8 bases. CDR3 length: 13 residues. Germline-derived CDR1 and CDR2 are MDHEN and SYDVKM. The ends lost 8 bases at V and 7 bases at J; junction bases unmatched: 10. CDR3 region: CASPTRGHGEQYF. As DNA, the CDR3 is TGTGCCAGCCCCACCAGGGGGCATGGGGAGCAGTACTTC.